The 8 T cell receptor beta chains listed next were all sequenced from one sample in a study of human T cells and chemical hapten exposure. One entry per CDR3 protein results from TCRdb running MiXCR on the RACE reads. The table lists under 200,000 distinct CDR3 sequences, roughly 26% of them singletons. Time point denoted: patch test 3, about 24 weeks after DPC sensitization. As for treatment: therapeutic diphenylcyclopropenone sensitization with weekly scalp DPC. Material: whole blood, obtained in connection with sensitization to the hapten diphenylcyclopropenone (DPC). Receptors originate from a woman younger than 30 with alopecia areata. Some clones in this sample may be carry-over from other donors' samples.

CDR3 nucleotide sequence: TGCGCCAGCACCGGGGGGGGCACGTTTGATGAGCAGTTCTTC. As protein: CASTGGGTFDEQFF. This chain joins TRBV5-1 and TRBJ2-1, with 8 positions matching TRBD2. Germline CDR1 reads SGHRS; CDR2 reads YFSETQ. This CDR3 spans 14 amino acids. J lost 8 bases, V lost 6 bases, and 10 bases had no gene match.

This clonotype was seen a few times. This chain joins TRBV27 and TRBJ2-1; 10 nucleotides line up with TRBD2. The length of the CDR3 is 15 residues. V lost 6 bases, J lost 0 bases, and 2 bases stayed unmatched. From germline, CDR1 is MNHEY and CDR2 SMNVEV (reference sequence). Written as DNA, the CDR3 is TGTGCCAGCAGAGAGCGGGGGGGCTCCTACAATGAGCAGTTCTTC. Amino acids: CASRERGGSYNEQFF.

V and J are TRBV6-2 or TRBV6-3 and TRBJ2-1; D remains ambiguous. Germline CDR1 MNHEY, CDR2 SVGEGT. The CDR3 spans 11 residues. V gave up 7 bases and J gave up 10 bases, with 11 bases separating them. As DNA, the CDR3 is TGTGCCAGCACCATAGCCGGAGAGCAGTTCTTC. Protein product: CASTIAGEQFF.

This clonotype was observed a handful of times. The CDR3 DNA reads TGTGCCAGCAGCTTACCTGGGACGTCCTACGAGCAGTACTTC. It translates to CASSLPGTSYEQYF. This sequence joins TRBV7-8 and TRBJ2-7; D might be TRBD1 or TRBD2, each matching 5 bases. CDR3 size: 14 residues. V was cut by 2 bases and J by 1 base, with 9 bases left in between. Germline CDR1 is SGHVS and CDR2 is FQNEAQ.

The chain recombines TRBV9 with TRBJ2-2; D gene uncertain. Trimming left V 4 bases short and J 0 bases short, with 10 bases between. CDR3 length equals 15 residues. Per the germline V gene, CDR1 is SGDLS and CDR2 is YYNGEE. The CDR3 coding sequence is TGTGCCAGCAGCCGGACGGACGCGAACACCGGGGAGCTGTTTTTT. This sequence encodes CASSRTDANTGELFF.

This chain connects TRBV4-1 to TRBJ1-2, with a possible D match to TRBD1 (6 bases). Trimming removed 1 base from V and 3 bases from J, with 18 bases in between. Germline V gene sequence: CDR1 MGHRA, CDR2 YSYEKL. The CDR3 extends over 17 amino acids. The CDR3 loop is CASSQALPGEFYYGYTF. DNA of the CDR3: TGCGCCAGCAGCCAAGCGCTTCCAGGGGAATTCTACTATGGCTACACCTTC.

This clonotype was seen only once. CDR3: CASSGRVAGGLSPEAFF. As DNA, the CDR3 is TGTGCCAGCAGTGGCCGGGTAGCCGGGGGGCTTAGCCCTGAAGCTTTCTTT. The rearrangement uses TRBV25-1 and TRBJ1-1; weak D call: TRBD1 (6 bases). Germline CDR1 MGHDK, CDR2 SYGVNS. This CDR3 is 17 amino acids long. Between the trimmed V and J ends, which lost 4 bases and 6 bases, there was a span of 24 bases.

The genes are TRBV29-1 and TRBJ1-1, with a possible D match to TRBD1 (5 bases). CDR1 and CDR2 from the germline V gene are SQVTM and ANQGSEA. The V end was cut by 2 bases, the J end by 3 bases, with 16 bases between. The CDR3 sequence is 15 residues long. The DNA of the CDR3 is TGCAGCGTTGAACGATCGGGGGTTCGAGACACTGAAGCTTTCTTT. Its translation: CSVERSGVRDTEAFF.